The 26 T cell receptor beta chains below come from one sample, sequenced in a study of T cells in Graves' hyperthyroidism and ophthalmopathy. There were TCR beta CDR3 regions amplified from RNA transcripts. A set of HTBI primers served as the primers for a first-round RT-PCR of the TCR CDR3. TCRdb recomputed calls from the multiplex PCR reads with MiXCR, one row per CDR3 protein. The table includes 500,000 to 800,000 distinct CDR3 sequences, approximately 42% detected once. Sequences were obtained from peripheral blood or thyroid tissue (not recorded which). These receptors all stem from an adult man with Graves' disease, either hyperthyroidism or ophthalmopathy (not recorded which).

The chain recombines TRBV20-1 with TRBJ2-2; no firm D call. This CDR3 spans 17 amino acids. CDR1 is DFQATT and CDR2 is SNEGSKA in the germline V gene (reference sequence). Trimming removed 1 base from V and 4 bases from J, with 19 bases in between. CDR3 in DNA: TGCAGTGCTAGAGTCCCAAGTCGGACCCTCGCCACCGGGGAGCTGTTTTTT. Protein product: CSARVPSRTLATGELFF.

The rearrangement joins TRBV7-9 to TRBJ1-6, with a weak D call TRBD1 (6 bases). This CDR3 contains 15 residues. V lost 2 bases and J lost 7, with 12 bases in between. Germline V gene sequence: CDR1 SEHNR, CDR2 FQNEAQ (reference sequence). CDR3 bases: TGTGCCAGCAGCTTATTCCAGGGGCCGAATTCACCCCTCCACTTT. The encoded protein is CASSLFQGPNSPLHF.

This clonotype has at least ten counts. J is TRBJ2-5 and V is TRBV15, with 7 bases that match TRBD1. Losses at the gene ends were 8 bases for V and 2 bases for J; bases not matched to a gene: 8. The CDR3 consists of 14 residues. From germline, CDR1 is LNHNV and CDR2 YYDKDF (reference sequence). Here the CDR3 DNA reads TGTGCCACCGCTCCCGGGACAGAACAAGAGACCCAGTACTTC. It specifies CATAPGTEQETQYF.

The rearrangement links TRBV11-2 to TRBJ2-2; D gene unclear. The V gene lost 5 bases and the J gene lost 4 bases, with 14 bases spanning the gap. In germline, CDR1 is SGHAT, CDR2 FQNNGV. This CDR3 has 15 amino acids. CDR3 region: CASSQVSPFTGELFF. Written as DNA, the CDR3 is TGTGCCAGCAGCCAAGTATCACCCTTCACCGGGGAGCTGTTTTTT.

This clonotype appeared many times. The chain uses TRBV2 and TRBJ1-5; D is ambiguous. Germline V CDR1 and CDR2: SNHLY, FYNNEI. The CDR3 is 13 amino acids. V shed 4 bases and J shed 0 bases, with 4 bases lying between them. CDR3: CASSVSSNQPQHF. DNA of the CDR3: TGTGCCAGCAGTGTCAGTAGCAATCAGCCCCAGCATTTT.

This clonotype was picked up many times. The rearrangement uses TRBV7-8 and TRBJ1-6; 7 bases are a match to TRBD1. This CDR3 contains 13 residues. Germline V CDR1 and CDR2: SGHVS, FQNEAQ. Unmatched junction bases numbered 7, after V lost 5 bases and J lost 12 bases. The DNA for the CDR3 is TGTGCCAGCAGCCCGGACAGGAGGGGACCCCTCCACTTT. This sequence encodes CASSPDRRGPLHF.

V usage is TRBV2 and J usage is TRBJ1-1; weak D call: TRBD1 (5 bases). V lost 8 bases to trimming and J lost 0 bases, with 10 bases between them. Looked up from germline, CDR1 is SNHLY and CDR2 is FYNNEI. This CDR3 is 13 amino acids long. The CDR3 sequence is CASRRALNTEAFF. The CDR3 DNA is TGTGCCAGCCGCAGGGCTCTGAACACTGAAGCTTTCTTT.

The V call is TRBV9, the J call TRBJ1-2, with TRBD1 matching 8 bases. After removal of 7 bases from V and 3 bases from J, the junction contained 5 bases not matched to a gene. The CDR3 extends over 13 amino acids. Germline loops: CDR1 SGDLS, CDR2 YYNGEE. The CDR3 sequence is CASLGQGDYGYTF. The CDR3 DNA follows: TGTGCCAGCCTTGGACAGGGAGACTATGGCTACACCTTC.

In nucleotides, the CDR3 is TGCAGCGTTGACCCCAGCTGGACTCAGGGAAACTATGGCTACACCTTC. Translated, it gives CSVDPSWTQGNYGYTF. The rearrangement joins TRBV29-1 to TRBJ1-2, with D possibly TRBD1 on 5 matching bases. The germline V gene has CDR1 SQVTM and CDR2 ANQGSEA. This CDR3 spans 16 amino acids. V was cut by 3 bases and J by 2 bases, with 19 bases left in between.

On this clonotype: A much larger clonotype is one base distant, so this may be a read error. The chain recombines TRBV5-5 with TRBJ2-7, with no clear D. CDR1 and CDR2 from the germline V gene are SGHKS and YYEKEE (reference sequence). The length of the CDR3 is 13 residues. V dropped 3 bases and J dropped 12 bases, with 19 bases sitting between them. CDR3 nucleotide sequence: TGTGCCAGCAGCTCCCGCCTCGAGTACGCGCCGTACTTC. This codes for CASSSRLEYAPYF. The full variable domain, its missing parts supplied by reference TRBV5-5 and TRBJ2-7, is DAGVTQSPTHLIKTRGQQVTLRCSPISGHKSVSWYQQVLGQGPQFIFQYYEKEERGRGNFPDRFSARQFPNYSSELNVNALLLGDSALYLCASSSRLEYAPYFGPGTRLTVT.

CDR3 in amino acids: CSARPWEGLNYGYTF. For the CDR3, the DNA is TGCAGTGCTAGACCGTGGGAGGGCCTAAACTATGGCTACACCTTC. The rearrangement uses TRBV20-1 and TRBJ1-2, with D unclear. The CDR3 has 15 residues. V gave up 2 bases and J gave up 2 bases, with 15 bases separating them. Germline V gene sequence: CDR1 DFQATT, CDR2 SNEGSKA (reference sequence).

This CDR3 is CSVAGGAETQYF. CDR3 nucleotide sequence: TGCAGCGTTGCCGGGGGGGCGGAGACCCAGTACTTC. The genes are TRBV29-1 and TRBJ2-5; 8 positions match TRBD2. The CDR3 sequence is 12 residues long. J was trimmed by 5 bases and V by 4 bases; bases with no gene match: 3. Germline-derived CDR1 and CDR2 are SQVTM and ANQGSEA.

About this clonotype: A much larger clone differs from this one at a single base, so this may be a read error. The chain employs TRBV2 and TRBJ2-5, with D maybe TRBD1 (6 bases). The CDR3 runs 16 residues. V lost 3 bases and J 1 base, leaving 15 bases between the germline ends. Germline loops: CDR1 SNHLY, CDR2 FYNNEI. The CDR3 nucleotides are TGTGCCAGCAGTGAGGGCGCAGGGGCCTTCCAAGAGACCCAGTACTTC. Its protein is CASSEGAGAFQETQYF. Full variable domain (outside the CDR3, taken from reference TRBV2 and TRBJ2-5): EPEVTQTPSHQVTQMGQEVILRCVPISNHLYFYWYRQILGQKVEFLVSFYNNEISEKSEIFDDQFSVERPDGSNFTLKIRSTKLEDSAMYFCASSEGAGAFQETQYFGPGTRLLVL.

V usage is TRBV2 and J usage is TRBJ1-2; weak D call: TRBD1 (6 bases). Trimming removed 5 bases at V and 4 bases at J, with 14 bases between. The CDR3 loop spans 14 amino acids. Germline V gene data show CDR1 as SNHLY and CDR2 as FYNNEI. Here the CDR3 DNA reads TGTGCCAGCAGTCCTCAGGGGCCGCCCTATGGCTACACCTTC. It yields the protein CASSPQGPPYGYTF.

The chain uses TRBV7-3 and TRBJ2-5; 11 positions match TRBD2. Looked up from germline, CDR1 is SGHTA and CDR2 is FQGTGA. CDR3 length: 17 residues. Losses at the gene ends were 5 bases for V and 2 bases for J; bases not matched to a gene: 10. The CDR3 nucleotides read TGTGCCAGCAGCGCGGGCCAGGGGACTAGCGGACAAGAGACCCAGTACTTC. This codes for CASSAGQGTSGQETQYF.

The rearrangement uses TRBV24-1 and TRBJ1-5, with 7 bases matching TRBD1. Germline CDR1 is KGHDR and CDR2 is SFDVKD. The CDR3 extends over 14 amino acids. Germline trimming cut 11 bases from V and 6 bases from J; bases unmatched to any gene: 12. This chain's CDR3 is CASRIQGYGQPQHF. In DNA form, the CDR3 reads TGTGCCAGCCGGATACAGGGGTATGGTCAGCCCCAGCATTTT.

CDR3 bases: TGTGCCAGCAGTGGACTCCAACGACAGGGGCTTCGGAATCAGCCCCAGCATTTT. This sequence encodes CASSGLQRQGLRNQPQHF. The chain joins TRBV6-1 to TRBJ1-5; TRBD1 aligns across 8 bases. The CDR3 length is 18 residues. Germline CDR1 reads MNHNS; CDR2 reads SASEGT. Germline trimming cut 4 bases from V and 4 bases from J; bases unmatched to any gene: 15.

This clonotype turned up a few times. V and J are TRBV5-6 and TRBJ1-5, with 9 bases lining up with TRBD1. Germline values: CDR1 SGHDT, CDR2 YYEEEE. V dropped 5 bases and J dropped 7; count of bases not matched to a gene: 10. There are 15 residues in the CDR3. As DNA, the CDR3 is TGTGCCAGCAGTTACAAAGGGGACAGGGAGCAGCCCCAGCATTTT. Its protein product is CASSYKGDREQPQHF.

This clonotype was counted ten times or more. The chain has TRBV7-9 and TRBJ2-7; a possible D gene is TRBD1 (6 bases). Trimming took 4 bases from V and 3 from J, leaving 10 bases between them. Germline CDR1 and CDR2: SEHNR and FQNEAQ (reference sequence). The CDR3 runs to 13 residues. The CDR3 loop reads CASSSRDNYEQYF. CDR3 bases: TGTGCCAGCAGCTCCCGGGACAACTACGAGCAGTACTTC.

This sequence joins TRBV19 and TRBJ1-5; no reliable D call. CDR1 LNHDA and CDR2 SQIVND come from the germline V gene (reference sequence). The germline V and J ends were trimmed by 7 bases and 9 bases, with 13 bases remaining between them. This CDR3 region has 12 residues. The CDR3 here is CASNGLWGPQHF. The CDR3 DNA reads TGTGCCAGTAATGGTCTCTGGGGGCCCCAGCATTTT.

This clonotype appeared a single time. The chain has TRBV10-3 and TRBJ2-7; D is unclear. The CDR3 has 12 amino acids. Germline V CDR1 and CDR2: ENHRY, SYGVKD. V was shortened by 10 bases and J by 3 bases, with 13 bases between the two germline ends. Here the CDR3 DNA reads TGTGCCAGCGGCTACGCTTACTACGAGCAGTACTTC. Amino acid sequence: CASGYAYYEQYF.

The chain combines TRBV28 with TRBJ1-1, with a weak D call TRBD1 (5 bases). CDR1 MDHEN and CDR2 SYDVKM come from the germline V gene. CDR3 size: 13 residues. V shed 5 bases and J shed 9 bases, with 16 bases lying between them. This chain's CDR3 is CASSAHKGPKAFF. The CDR3 nucleotides read TGTGCCAGCAGTGCCCACAAGGGACCCAAAGCTTTCTTT.

V and J are TRBV12-3 or TRBV12-4 and TRBJ1-5; D is uncertain. Trimming removed 3 bases at V and 4 bases at J, with 16 bases between. The CDR3 is 16 amino acids. The CDR3 region is CASSLYPLDPNQPQHF. CDR3 nucleotide sequence: TGTGCCAGCAGTTTGTATCCCCTGGACCCTAATCAGCCCCAGCATTTT.

The chain couples TRBV7-3 to TRBJ2-7, with D unclear. V was pared by 5 bases and J by 3 bases, with 14 bases between. This CDR3 is built from 14 residues. CDR1 is SGHTA and CDR2 is FQGTGA in the germline V gene. DNA for the CDR3: TGTGCCAGCAGCCTCACGCCCCGACTCTACGAGCAGTACTTC. Amino acid sequence: CASSLTPRLYEQYF.

The V call is TRBV15, the J call TRBJ2-3; D not resolved. The V end lost 1 base, the J end lost 6 bases, and 8 bases lay between the germline ends. The length of the CDR3 is 13 residues. CDR1 and CDR2 (germline): LNHNV, YYDKDF (reference sequence). CDR3 region: CATSRGVVDTQYF. As DNA, the CDR3 is TGTGCCACCAGCAGAGGGGTGGTGGATACGCAGTATTTT.

This chain links TRBV10-3 with TRBJ1-5; possible D gene TRBD1, 5 bases. The CDR3 length is 15 residues. Germline-derived CDR1 and CDR2 are ENHRY and SYGVKD. The germline V and J ends were trimmed by 3 bases and 7 bases, with 16 bases remaining between them. The CDR3 loop reads CAISDVLGRGQPQHF. In nucleotides, the CDR3 is TGTGCCATCAGTGATGTTCTGGGTAGGGGCCAGCCCCAGCATTTT.